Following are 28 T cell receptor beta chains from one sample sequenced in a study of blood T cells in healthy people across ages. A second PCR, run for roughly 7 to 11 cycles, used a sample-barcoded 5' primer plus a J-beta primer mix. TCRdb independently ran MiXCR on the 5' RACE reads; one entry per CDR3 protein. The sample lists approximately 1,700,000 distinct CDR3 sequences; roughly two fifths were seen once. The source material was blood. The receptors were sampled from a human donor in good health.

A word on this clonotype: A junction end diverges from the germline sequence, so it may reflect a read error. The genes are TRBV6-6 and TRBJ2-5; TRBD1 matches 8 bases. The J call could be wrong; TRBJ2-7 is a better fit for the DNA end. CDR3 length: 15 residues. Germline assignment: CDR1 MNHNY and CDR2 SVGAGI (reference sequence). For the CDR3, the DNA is TGTGCCGGCAGCTACGGACAGGGCTTACGCTACGAGCAGTACTTC. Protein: CAGSYGQGLRYEQYF.

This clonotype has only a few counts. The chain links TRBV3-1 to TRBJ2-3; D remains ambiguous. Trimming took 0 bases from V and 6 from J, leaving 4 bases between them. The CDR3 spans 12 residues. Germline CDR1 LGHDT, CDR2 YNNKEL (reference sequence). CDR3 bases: TGTGCCAGCAGCCAAGAGTTGGATACGCAGTATTTT. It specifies CASSQELDTQYF.

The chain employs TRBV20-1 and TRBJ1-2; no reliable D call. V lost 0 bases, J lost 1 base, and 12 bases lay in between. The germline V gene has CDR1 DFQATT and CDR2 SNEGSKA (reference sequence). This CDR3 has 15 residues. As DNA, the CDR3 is TGCAGTGCTAGAGAGGGCCTAAAGATTAACTATGGCTACACCTTC. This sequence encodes CSAREGLKINYGYTF.

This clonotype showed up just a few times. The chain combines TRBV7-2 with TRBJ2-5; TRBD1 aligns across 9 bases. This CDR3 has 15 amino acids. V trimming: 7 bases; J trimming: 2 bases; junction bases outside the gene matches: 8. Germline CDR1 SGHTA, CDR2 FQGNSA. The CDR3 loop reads CASTDSGTGQETQYF. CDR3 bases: TGTGCCAGCACCGACTCCGGGACAGGGCAAGAGACCCAGTACTTC.

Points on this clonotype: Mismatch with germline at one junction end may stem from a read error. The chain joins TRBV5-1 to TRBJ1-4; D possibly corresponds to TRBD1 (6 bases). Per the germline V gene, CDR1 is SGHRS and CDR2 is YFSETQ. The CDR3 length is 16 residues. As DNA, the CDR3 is TGCGCCAGCAGCTGGGGGACATCTGCAACTAATGAAAAACGGTTTTTT. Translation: CASSWGTSATNEKRFF.

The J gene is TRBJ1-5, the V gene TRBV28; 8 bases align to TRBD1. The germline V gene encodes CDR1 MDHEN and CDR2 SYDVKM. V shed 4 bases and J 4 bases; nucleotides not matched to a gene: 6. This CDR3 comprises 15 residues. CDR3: CASSYRQGFNQPQHF. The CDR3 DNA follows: TGTGCCAGCAGTTACCGACAGGGGTTTAATCAGCCCCAGCATTTT. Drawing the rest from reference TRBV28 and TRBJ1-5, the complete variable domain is DVKVTQSSRYLVKRTGEKVFLECVQDMDHENMFWYRQDPGLGLRLIYFSYDVKMKEKGDIPEGYSVSREKKERFSLILESASTNQTSMYLCASSYRQGFNQPQHFGDGTRLSIL.

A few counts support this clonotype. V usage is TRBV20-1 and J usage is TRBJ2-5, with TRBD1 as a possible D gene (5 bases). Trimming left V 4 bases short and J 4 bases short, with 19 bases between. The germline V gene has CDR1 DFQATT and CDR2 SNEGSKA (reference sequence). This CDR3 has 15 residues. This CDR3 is CSATSPTRAAETQYF. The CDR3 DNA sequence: TGCAGTGCTACCAGTCCCACCAGGGCGGCAGAGACCCAGTACTTC.

CDR3 DNA sequence: TGTGCCAGCAGGACCCTTGGAGAGGGTTCCTACGAGCAGTACTTC. Translated: CASRTLGEGSYEQYF. The rearrangement links TRBV12-3 or TRBV12-4 to TRBJ2-7; D perhaps matches TRBD2 (5 bases). With 6 bases removed from V and 1 base from J, the gap between germline ends came to 16 bases. The CDR3 has 15 amino acids.

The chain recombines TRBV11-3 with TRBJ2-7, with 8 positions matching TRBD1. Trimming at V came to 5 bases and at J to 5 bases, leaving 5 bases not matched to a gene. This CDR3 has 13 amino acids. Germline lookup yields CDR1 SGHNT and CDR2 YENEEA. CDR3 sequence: CASSRDRWNEQYF. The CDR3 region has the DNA TGTGCCAGCAGCCGGGACAGGTGGAACGAGCAGTACTTC.

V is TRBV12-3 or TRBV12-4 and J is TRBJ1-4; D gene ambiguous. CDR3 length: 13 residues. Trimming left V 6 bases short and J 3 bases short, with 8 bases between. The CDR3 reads CASRRGSNEKLFF. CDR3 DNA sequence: TGTGCCAGCAGGCGAGGCTCTAATGAAAAACTGTTTTTT.

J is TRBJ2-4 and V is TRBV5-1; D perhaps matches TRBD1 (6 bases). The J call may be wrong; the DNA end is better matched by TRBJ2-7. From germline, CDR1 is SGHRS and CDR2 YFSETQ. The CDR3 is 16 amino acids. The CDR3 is CASSLYPSQGPYEQYF. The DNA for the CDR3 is TGCGCCAGCAGCTTGTACCCCTCACAGGGACCTTACGAGCAGTACTTC.

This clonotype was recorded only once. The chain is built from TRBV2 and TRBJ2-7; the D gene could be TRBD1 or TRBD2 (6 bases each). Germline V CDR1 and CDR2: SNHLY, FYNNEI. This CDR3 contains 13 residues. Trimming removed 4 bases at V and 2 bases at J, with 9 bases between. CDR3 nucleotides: TGTGCCAGCAGTGGAGGGGGGACCTACGAGCAGTACTTC. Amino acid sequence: CASSGGGTYEQYF.

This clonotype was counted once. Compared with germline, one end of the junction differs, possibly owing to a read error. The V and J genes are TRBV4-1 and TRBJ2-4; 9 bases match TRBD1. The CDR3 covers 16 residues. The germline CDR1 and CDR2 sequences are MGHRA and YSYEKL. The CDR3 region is CVSSNPTGGTKNIQYF. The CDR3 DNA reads TGCGTCAGCAGTAACCCGACAGGGGGTACCAAAAACATTCAGTACTTC.

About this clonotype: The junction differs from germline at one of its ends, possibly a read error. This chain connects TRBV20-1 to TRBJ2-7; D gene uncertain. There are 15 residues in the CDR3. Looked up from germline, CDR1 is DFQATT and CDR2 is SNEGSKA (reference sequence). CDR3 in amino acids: CSARDRARHTYEHYF. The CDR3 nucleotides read TGCAGTGCTAGAGATCGGGCTAGACATACCTACGAGCACTACTTC.

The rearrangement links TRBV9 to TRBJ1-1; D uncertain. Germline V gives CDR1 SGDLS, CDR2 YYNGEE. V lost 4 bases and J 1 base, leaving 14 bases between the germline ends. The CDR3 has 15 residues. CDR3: CASSRNAGGNTEAFF. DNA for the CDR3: TGTGCCAGCAGCCGAAACGCGGGAGGGAACACTGAAGCTTTCTTT.

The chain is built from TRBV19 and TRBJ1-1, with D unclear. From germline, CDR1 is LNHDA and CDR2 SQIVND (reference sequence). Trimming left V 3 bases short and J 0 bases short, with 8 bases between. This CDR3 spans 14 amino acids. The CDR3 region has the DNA TGTGCCAGTAGTATGGGCCTAATGAACACTGAAGCTTTCTTT. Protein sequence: CASSMGLMNTEAFF. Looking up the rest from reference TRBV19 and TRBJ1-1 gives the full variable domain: DGGITQSPKYLFRKEGQNVTLSCEQNLNHDAMYWYRQDPGQGLRLIYYSQIVNDFQKGDIAEGYSVSREKKESFPLTVTSAQKNPTAFYLCASSMGLMNTEAFFGQGTRLTVV.

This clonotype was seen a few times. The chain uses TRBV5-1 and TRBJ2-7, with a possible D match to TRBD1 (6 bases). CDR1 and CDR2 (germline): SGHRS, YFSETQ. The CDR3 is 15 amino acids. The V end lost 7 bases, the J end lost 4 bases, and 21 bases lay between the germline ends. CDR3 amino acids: CASAPRGGYDYEQYF. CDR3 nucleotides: TGCGCCAGCGCCCCTCGAGGGGGTTACGATTACGAGCAGTACTTC.

The CDR3 protein is CSARSGATREQFF. The CDR3 nucleotides are TGCAGTGCTAGGTCAGGGGCCACTAGAGAGCAGTTCTTC. The J gene is TRBJ2-1, the V gene TRBV20-1, with D possibly TRBD1 on 6 matching bases. Trimming took 3 bases from V and 10 from J, leaving 16 bases between them. Germline V gives CDR1 DFQATT, CDR2 SNEGSKA (reference sequence). This CDR3 has 13 amino acids.

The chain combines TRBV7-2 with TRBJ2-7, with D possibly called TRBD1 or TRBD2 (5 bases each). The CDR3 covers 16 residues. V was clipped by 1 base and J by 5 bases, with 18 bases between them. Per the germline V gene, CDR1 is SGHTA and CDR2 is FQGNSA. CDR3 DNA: TGTGCCAGCAGCTTAGACCCCGGTGAGGGGAACCACGAGCAGTACTTC. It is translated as CASSLDPGEGNHEQYF.

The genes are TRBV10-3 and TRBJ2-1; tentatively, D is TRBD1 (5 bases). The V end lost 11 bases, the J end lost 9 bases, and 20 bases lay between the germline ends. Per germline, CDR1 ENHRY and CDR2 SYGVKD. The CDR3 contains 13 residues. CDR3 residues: CAARTPPDTEQFF. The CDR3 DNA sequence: TGTGCCGCTCGGACACCCCCAGATACTGAGCAGTTCTTC.

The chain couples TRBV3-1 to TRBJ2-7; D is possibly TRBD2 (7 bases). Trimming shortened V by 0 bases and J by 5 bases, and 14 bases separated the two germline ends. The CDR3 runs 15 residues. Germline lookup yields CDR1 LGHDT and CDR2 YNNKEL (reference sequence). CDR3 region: CASSQDWGGPNEQYF. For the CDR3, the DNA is TGTGCCAGCAGCCAAGATTGGGGGGGCCCCAACGAGCAGTACTTC.

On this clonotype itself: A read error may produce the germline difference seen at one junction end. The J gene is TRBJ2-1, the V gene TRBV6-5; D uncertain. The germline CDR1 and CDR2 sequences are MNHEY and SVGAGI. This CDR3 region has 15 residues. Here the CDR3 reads CAGSARHFAYNEQFF. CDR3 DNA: TGTGCCGGCAGTGCCCGACATTTCGCCTACAATGAGCAGTTCTTC.

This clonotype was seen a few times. The CDR3 protein is CASSLAEPGMYEQYF. The CDR3 DNA reads TGTGCCAGCAGTTTAGCAGAACCTGGGATGTACGAGCAGTACTTC. The chain combines TRBV27 with TRBJ2-5, with D hard to call. The end of the DNA aligns better with TRBJ2-7, so the J call may be wrong. The CDR3 length is 15 residues. Germline CDR1 is MNHEY and CDR2 is SMNVEV (reference sequence).

CDR3 in amino acids: CSARNYLGGPYEQYF. CDR3 bases: TGCAGTGCTAGAAATTATTTGGGGGGCCCCTACGAGCAGTACTTC. This chain links TRBV20-1 with TRBJ2-7; D is tentatively TRBD1 or TRBD2 (6 bases each). Trimming removed 2 bases from V and 2 bases from J, with 16 bases in between. Germline V gene data show CDR1 as DFQATT and CDR2 as SNEGSKA (reference sequence). The CDR3 consists of 15 residues.

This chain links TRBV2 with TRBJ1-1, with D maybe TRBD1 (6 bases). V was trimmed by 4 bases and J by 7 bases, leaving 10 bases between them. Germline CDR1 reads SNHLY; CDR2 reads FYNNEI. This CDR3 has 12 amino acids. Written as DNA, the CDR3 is TGTGCCAGCAGTGTATCAGGGGTTGAAGCTTTCTTT. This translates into CASSVSGVEAFF. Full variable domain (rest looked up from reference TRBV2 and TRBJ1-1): EPEVTQTPSHQVTQMGQEVILRCVPISNHLYFYWYRQILGQKVEFLVSFYNNEISEKSEIFDDQFSVERPDGSNFTLKIRSTKLEDSAMYFCASSVSGVEAFFGQGTRLTVV.

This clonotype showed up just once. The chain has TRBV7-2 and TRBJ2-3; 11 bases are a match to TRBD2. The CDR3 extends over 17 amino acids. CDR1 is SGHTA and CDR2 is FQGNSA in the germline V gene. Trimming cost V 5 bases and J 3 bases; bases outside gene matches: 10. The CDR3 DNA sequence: TGTGCCAGCAGCCCCCGGCCCGGGACTAGCGGTACAGATACGCAGTATTTT. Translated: CASSPRPGTSGTDTQYF. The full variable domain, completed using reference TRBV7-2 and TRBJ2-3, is GAGVSQSPSNKVTEKGKDVELRCDPISGHTALYWYRQSLGQGLEFLIYFQGNSAPDKSGLPSDRFSAERTGGSVSTLTIQRTQQEDSAVYLCASSPRPGTSGTDTQYFGPGTRLTVL.

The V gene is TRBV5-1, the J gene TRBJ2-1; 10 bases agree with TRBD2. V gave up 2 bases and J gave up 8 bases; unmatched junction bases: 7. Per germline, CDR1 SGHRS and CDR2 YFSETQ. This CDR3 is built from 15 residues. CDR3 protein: CASSLMLAGVDEQFF. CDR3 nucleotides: TGCGCCAGCAGCTTAATGCTAGCGGGGGTGGATGAGCAGTTCTTC. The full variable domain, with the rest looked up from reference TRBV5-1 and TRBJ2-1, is KAGVTQTPRYLIKTRGQQVTLSCSPISGHRSVSWYQQTPGQGLQFLFEYFSETQRNKGNFPGRFSGRQFSNSRSEMNVSTLELGDSALYLCASSLMLAGVDEQFFGPGTRLTVL.

In DNA form, the CDR3 reads TGTGCCAGCAGCTTACGTAGGCTTGGGGAGACCCAGTACTTC. This translates into CASSLRRLGETQYF. The chain combines TRBV7-8 with TRBJ2-5; no reliable D call. Looked up from germline, CDR1 is SGHVS and CDR2 is FQNEAQ. Trimming removed 2 bases at V and 5 bases at J, with 12 bases between. The CDR3 totals 14 residues.